What follows is one T cell receptor beta chain and its context. The length of the CDR3 is 15 residues. CDR1 and CDR2 (germline): SGHKS, YYEKEE (reference sequence). Losses at the gene ends were 0 bases for V and 5 bases for J; bases not matched to a gene: 7. These data come from a study of T cells after yellow fever vaccination. TCRdb called the 5' RACE reads again in MiXCR, with one record for every CDR3 protein. This sample has 85,000 to 100,000 distinct CDR3 sequences; roughly 6% occur once, and the top ten carry about 40%. The rearrangement links TRBV5-5 to TRBJ1-1; 7 bases agree with TRBD1. Sequenced material: CD8+ T cells sorted from PBMCs, taken 10 days after the yellow fever booster vaccination. This clonotype was obtained from a man between 18 and 29 years old who received the YFV17D yellow fever vaccine. CDR3 sequence (DNA): TGTGCCAGCAGCTTGGAAGCGGGACAGAGAACTGAAGCTTTCTTT. Amino acid sequence: CASSLEAGQRTEAFF.